This is a list of T cell receptor beta chains from one sample in a study of shared clonotypes between healthy human individuals. The method was immunoSEQ multiplex PCR; TCRdb's version includes in-frame clones alone and lacks a portion of them. This table has around 1.4 million clones, about 98.5% appearing once. The sequenced material came from naive CD4+ T cells sorted from blood. The receptors were gathered from a young man in good health. Both conserved end residues are part of each CDR3. Expanded clones are given a class, and other clones once, few, many or no size at all.

TRBJ2-1,TRBV2,NA,CASIPGGASGEQFF
TRBJ2-3,TRBV28,NA,CASSDRDSKVTDTQYF
TRBJ2-2,TRBV19,NA,CASSRDRLNTGELFF
TRBJ2-4,TRBV7-2,NA,CASSKDLGTSKNIQYF
TRBJ2-3,TRBV2,NA,CASSRDRGRSDTQYF
TRBJ2-5,TRBV25-1,NA,CASSDFPSETQYF
TRBJ2-5,TRBV9,few,CASSVVGETQYF
TRBJ1-5,TRBV28,NA,CASSFRQGGRQPQHF
TRBJ1-1,TRBV27,NA,CASSTGTEAFF
TRBJ2-3,TRBV19,NA,CASSILSSGSPTDTQYF
TRBJ2-1,TRBV27,NA,CASSPDRWERNEQFF
TRBJ1-1,TRBV4-3,once,CASSNRGTRGSEAFF
TRBJ1-1,TRBV6-6,once,CASSYDRGRMNTEAFF
TRBJ1-1,TRBV7-2,NA,CASSTSAPEAFF
TRBJ2-5,TRBV9,NA,CASSVAWGFSGEETQYF
TRBJ2-1,TRBV5-4,NA,CASSFPGRPYNEQFF